The entry below gives a single TCR beta chain sequence along with its context. These data are taken from a study of T cell changes during pregnancy in multiple sclerosis. TCRdb's table, derived via immunoSEQ multiplex PCR, lists solely in-frame clones and lacks some. Among around 80,000 clones listed, 92% were seen once. Trimming removed 4 bases from V and 6 bases from J; junction bases left unmatched: 3. The CDR3 runs to 12 residues. CDR1 is SGHKS, CDR2 YYEKEE, per germline (reference sequence). Sequencing used peripheral blood, obtained before pregnancy. The chain carries TRBV5-5 and TRBJ1-1, with TRBD1 identical over 7 bases. This TCR derives from a female donor with multiple sclerosis, enrolled in a pregnancy study. The CDR3 region is CASSIGTAEAFF. As DNA, the CDR3 is TGTGCCAGCAGCATCGGGACAGCTGAAGCTTTCTTT.